Reported below is one T cell receptor beta chain. This entry is derived from a study of blood T cell repertoires in COVID-19. Clones were sequenced by immunoSEQ multiplex PCR, and TCRdb holds only the in-frame ones, with some missing. The sample carries 360,000 or so clones, roughly four fifths recorded once. The sequencing sample was made of PBMCs or T cells enriched from blood (not recorded which). The clonotype originates from a woman between 50 and 59 years old who had recovered from COVID-19.

CDR3 in DNA: TGTGCCAGCACCCAAGGTTTCTCGGCGGGGGAGACCCAGTACTTC. Protein: CASTQGFSAGETQYF. The rearrangement uses TRBV11-2 and TRBJ2-5; TRBD2 is a possible D gene (6 bases). The CDR3 covers 15 residues. CDR1 SGHAT and CDR2 FQNNGV come from the germline V gene. V lost 7 bases and J lost 5, with 20 bases in between.